This T cell receptor beta chain was identified in a study of control samples from healthy donors and cancer patients (dated by TCRdb to about 2020). The library was generated by the immunoSEQ multiplex PCR assay. Imported from immuneACCESS, the table was reduced by TCRdb to in-frame sequences with V and J called. These copies leave out some clones; in studies compared against another copy, an unresolved V gene accounts for under half, and the cause of the remainder is not known. The sample includes roughly 18,000 clones, with about 86% observed a single time. The ten largest account for roughly 11% of the sample. V is cut back by 8 bases and J by 7 bases, with 4 bases in the junction unmatched. The CDR1 and CDR2 encoded by the germline V gene are LGHNA and YSLEER. From the cysteine up to the phenylalanine, the CDR3 has a length of 13 residues. Solely the CDR3 DNA is kept, with 39 bases framed from the first base.

A remark on this clone: No antigen is known for it. The record has no base qualities; no much larger clone is one base away.

The sequence joins TRBV4-3 to TRBJ1-4, with 10 bases in between that match TRBD1. The sequenced sample was PBMCs. The receptor comes from a woman aged 70-85 years with colorectal cancer. CDR3 loop: CASARQGAEKLFF. In nucleotide form, the sequence is TGCGCCAGCGCTAGACAGGGGGCTGAAAAACTGTTTTTT.